A selection of T cell receptor beta chains follows, all from one sample in a study of naive and memory T cell subsets. TCRdb re-derived calls from the UMI-ligation and nested PCR reads in MiXCR, one entry per CDR3 protein. The table records 120,000 to 150,000 distinct CDR3 sequences, about 15% of them present only once. The material sequenced was naive CD4+ T cells from blood. Every receptor here comes from a human donor in good health. Both conserved end residues are part of each CDR3. Fields, in order: V gene, D gene, clone size, J gene, CDR3 length, CDR3 protein, CDR3 DNA. The D gene is left open where the match is weak. A clone size is listed for some rows: how often the clone was seen (once, few, many), or a class if it is expanded.

TRBV20-1	TRBD2	.	TRBJ2-5	14	CSALLTSGKETQYF	TGCAGTGCTCTCCTGACTAGCGGGAAAGAGACCCAGTACTTC
TRBV28	TRBD1	.	TRBJ1-5	17	CASSTNLDRVSNQPQHF	TGTGCCAGCAGTACGAACTTGGACAGGGTTAGCAATCAGCCCCAGCATTTT
TRBV5-1	.	few	TRBJ1-1	14	CASSFGDKGTEAFF	TGCGCCAGCAGCTTTGGTGACAAGGGAACTGAAGCTTTCTTT
TRBV7-2	.	.	TRBJ1-4	15	CASSLAGTTNEKLFF	TGTGCCAGCAGCTTAGCGGGGACAACTAATGAAAAACTGTTTTTT
TRBV3-1	.	few	TRBJ1-2	16	CASSQGGAAPNYGYTF	TGTGCCAGCAGCCAAGGAGGGGCCGCTCCTAACTATGGCTACACCTTC
TRBV6-6	.	.	TRBJ1-6	16	CASSYGPSGGNSPLHF	TGTGCCAGCAGTTACGGGCCGTCGGGCGGTAATTCACCCCTCCACTTT
TRBV6-5	.	.	TRBJ1-5	14	CASSPGTGNQPQHF	TGTGCCAGCAGTCCAGGGACCGGCAATCAGCCCCAGCATTTT
TRBV19	TRBD1	.	TRBJ1-5	18	CASSPTRQGWEGNQPQHF	TGTGCCAGTAGTCCCACTCGACAGGGATGGGAGGGCAATCAGCCCCAGCATTTT
TRBV12-3/TRBV12-4	.	.	TRBJ2-1	17	CASSLRGERVSYNEQFF	TGTGCCAGCAGTTTAAGGGGGGAGCGAGTCTCCTACAATGAGCAGTTCTTC
TRBV5-1	TRBD1	many	TRBJ1-6	16	CASSLTGTGESSPLHF	TGCGCCAGCAGCTTAACCGGGACAGGGGAGAGTTCACCCCTCCACTTT
TRBV18	TRBD1	few	TRBJ2-1	13	CASSRDRLNEQFF	TGTGCCAGCTCACGGGACAGGCTCAATGAGCAGTTCTTC
TRBV28	.	.	TRBJ2-2	16	CASSLSPVGNTGELFF	TGTGCCAGCAGTTTATCGCCAGTAGGGAACACCGGGGAGCTGTTTTTT
TRBV20-1	TRBD2	few	TRBJ2-7	13	CSAELAGPYEQYF	TGCAGTGCTGAGCTAGCGGGCCCCTACGAGCAGTACTTC
TRBV4-1	TRBD2	.	TRBJ2-1	15	CASSQDPPLAEAQFF	TGCGCCAGCAGCCAAGATCCTCCGCTAGCGGAGGCTCAGTTCTTC
TRBV5-5	.	.	TRBJ2-7	15	CASSFGAGPNYEQYF	TGTGCCAGCAGCTTTGGGGCAGGGCCTAACTACGAGCAGTACTTC
TRBV28	.	.	TRBJ1-1	13	CASKLRVNTEAFF	TGTGCCAGCAAATTGAGAGTGAACACTGAAGCTTTCTTT